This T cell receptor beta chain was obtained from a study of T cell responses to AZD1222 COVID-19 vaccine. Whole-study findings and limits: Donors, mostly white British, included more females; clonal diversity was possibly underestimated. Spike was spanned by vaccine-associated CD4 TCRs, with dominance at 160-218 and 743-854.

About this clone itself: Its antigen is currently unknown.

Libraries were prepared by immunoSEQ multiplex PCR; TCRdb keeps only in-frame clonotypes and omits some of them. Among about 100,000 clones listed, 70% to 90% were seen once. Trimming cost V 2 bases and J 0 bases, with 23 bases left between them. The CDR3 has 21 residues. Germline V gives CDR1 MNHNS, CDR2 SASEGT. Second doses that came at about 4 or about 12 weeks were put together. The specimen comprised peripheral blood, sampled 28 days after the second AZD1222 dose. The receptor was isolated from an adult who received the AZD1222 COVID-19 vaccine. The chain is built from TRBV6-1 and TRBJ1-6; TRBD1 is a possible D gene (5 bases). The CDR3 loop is CASSEKRGGSDASSYNSPLHF. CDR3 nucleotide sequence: TGTGCCAGCAGTGAAAAGAGGGGAGGGTCGGACGCGAGCTCCTATAATTCACCCCTCCACTTT.